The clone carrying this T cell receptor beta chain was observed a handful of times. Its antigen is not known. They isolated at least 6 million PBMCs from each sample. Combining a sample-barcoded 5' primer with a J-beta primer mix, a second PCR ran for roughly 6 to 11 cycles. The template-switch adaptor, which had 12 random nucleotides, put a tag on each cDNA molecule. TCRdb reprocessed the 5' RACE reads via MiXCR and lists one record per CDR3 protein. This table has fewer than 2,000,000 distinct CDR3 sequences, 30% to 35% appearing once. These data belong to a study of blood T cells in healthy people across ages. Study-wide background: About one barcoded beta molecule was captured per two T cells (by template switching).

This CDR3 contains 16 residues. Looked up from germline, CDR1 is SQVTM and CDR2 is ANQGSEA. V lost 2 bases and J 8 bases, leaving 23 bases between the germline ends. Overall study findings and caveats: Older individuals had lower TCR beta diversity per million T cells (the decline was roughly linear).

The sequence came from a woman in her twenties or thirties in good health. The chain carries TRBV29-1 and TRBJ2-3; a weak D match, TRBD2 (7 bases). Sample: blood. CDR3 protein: CSVERSPSGKGGTQYF. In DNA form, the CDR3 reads TGCAGCGTTGAAAGATCCCCTAGCGGAAAAGGGGGTACGCAGTATTTT.